Detailed here is one T cell receptor (beta chain). What it binds is unknown. The record originates from a study of blood T cells in healthy people across ages. Study-level results: Compared with aged donors, long-lived donors showed fewer expanded clones, suggesting selection. The recorded TCR beta diversity per million T cells decreased in a roughly linear manner with age. Nothing was known about donor CMV status, and this possibly confounded expanded clonotype changes.

Each donor supplied ten milliliters of peripheral blood. The V gene end was trimmed by 6 bases and the J gene end by 4 bases; junction bases not matched to a gene: 3. CDR3 length equals 14 residues. Looked up from germline, CDR1 is SGHTA and CDR2 is FQGNSA. Together with a sample-barcoded 5' primer, a J-beta primer mix was included in a second PCR lasting roughly 6 to 12 cycles. MiXCR, run by TCRdb on the 5' RACE reads, gives a single entry per CDR3 protein. In the table there are approximately 490,000 distinct CDR3 sequences, approximately 25% of which are singletons. These data were also filed under a second study, of T cells of mothers and their children.

The receptor comes from a boy between 10 and 17 years old in good health. The specimen sequenced was blood. The chain is built from TRBV7-2 and TRBJ2-3; 11 bases match TRBD1. CDR3 bases: TGTGCCAGCAGAGGACAGGGGGCGGCAGATACGCAGTATTTT. This encodes CASRGQGAADTQYF.